These 20 T cell receptor beta chains were sequenced from one sample in a study of Graves' ophthalmopathy and Graves' hyperthyroidism. RNA transcripts were the template, and TCR beta CDR3 regions were amplified from them. Second-round multiplex PCR came after first-round RT-PCR with HTBI primers. Each CDR3 protein gets one entry after TCRdb re-called the multiplex PCR reads with MiXCR. The sample carries about 380,000 distinct CDR3 sequences, 15% to 19% recorded once. Material for sequencing was peripheral blood. The receptors were gathered from a young woman with stable Graves' hyperthyroidism.

This clonotype showed up many times. J is TRBJ1-5 and V is TRBV12-5; D not certain. Germline assignment: CDR1 LGHNT and CDR2 FRNRAP. The CDR3 length is 16 residues. V lost 5 bases to trimming and J lost 0 bases, with 14 bases between them. The CDR3 spells CASGEKGASSNQPQHF. DNA of the CDR3: TGTGCTAGTGGTGAAAAGGGAGCTTCTAGCAATCAGCCCCAGCATTTT.

Many counts were recorded for this clonotype. J is TRBJ2-7 and V is TRBV10-3; 7 nucleotides line up with TRBD2. This CDR3 has 14 amino acids. The V gene end was trimmed by 0 bases and the J gene end by 1 base; junction bases not matched to a gene: 0. Germline CDR1 is ENHRY and CDR2 is SYGVKD. The CDR3 sequence: CAISESGGSYEQYF. CDR3 nucleotide sequence: TGTGCCATCAGTGAGTCGGGAGGGTCCTACGAGCAGTACTTC.

CDR3 sequence (DNA): TGTGCCAGCAGTTACGACCGGGGGAGCCTGGGGTATAATTCACCCCTCCACTTT. Amino acids: CASSYDRGSLGYNSPLHF. The chain joins TRBV6-5 to TRBJ1-6; possibly TRBD1 for D (5 bases). This CDR3 is 18 amino acids long. Trimming cost V 2 bases and J 4 bases, with 18 bases left between them. CDR1 is MNHEY and CDR2 is SVGAGI in the germline V gene.

This clonotype was observed at least ten times. The chain has TRBV14 and TRBJ1-6; no reliable D call. CDR3 size: 17 residues. With 1 base removed from V and 7 bases from J, the gap between germline ends came to 17 bases. The germline gives CDR1 SGHDN, CDR2 FVKESK. CDR3 sequence: CASSQVTGKVYNSPLHF. CDR3 in DNA: TGTGCCAGCAGCCAAGTTACGGGGAAGGTCTACAATTCACCCCTCCACTTT. Using reference TRBV14 and TRBJ1-6 for the parts outside the CDR3, the full variable domain is EAGVTQFPSHSVIEKGQTVTLRCDPISGHDNLYWYRRVMGKEIKFLLHFVKESKQDESGMPNNRFLAERTGGTYSTLKVQPAELEDSGVYFCASSQVTGKVYNSPLHFGNGTRLTVT.

There are many counts of this clonotype. The chain carries TRBV7-9 and TRBJ2-7; D remains ambiguous. The CDR3 totals 14 residues. V lost 4 bases and J lost 2, with 12 bases in between. CDR1 SEHNR and CDR2 FQNEAQ come from the germline V gene (reference sequence). DNA for the CDR3: TGTGCCAGCAGCTCCGCCGTAAGGGCCTACGAGCAGTACTTC. Residues: CASSSAVRAYEQYF.

Worth noting for this clonotype: The CDR3 does not end in the conserved phenylalanine or tryptophan, so this is likely a read error. The J gene is TRBJ1-5, the V gene TRBV15; unclear D gene. V was shortened by 3 bases and J by 3 bases, with 12 bases between the two germline ends. This CDR3 region has 15 residues. Germline CDR1 and CDR2: LNHNV and YYDKDF (reference sequence). CDR3 amino acids: CATSRGSQFNQPQHS. The CDR3 DNA is TGTGCCACCAGCAGGGGTAGTCAGTTCAATCAGCCCCAGCATTCT.

This clonotype was found many times. The chain has TRBV9 and TRBJ1-5; D is uncertain. Germline lookup yields CDR1 SGDLS and CDR2 YYNGEE. This CDR3 region has 14 residues. Trimming pared 4 bases from V and 7 bases from J, leaving 15 bases between. In DNA, the CDR3 is TGTGCCAGCAGCCAGGACCCCAACGGACAGCCCCAGCATTTT. Its translation is CASSQDPNGQPQHF. The variable domain in full, with the rest retrieved from reference TRBV9 and TRBJ1-5, is DSGVTQTPKHLITATGQRVTLRCSPRSGDLSVYWYQQSLDQGLQFLIQYYNGEERAKGNILERFSAQQFPDLHSELNLSSLELGDSALYFCASSQDPNGQPQHFGDGTRLSIL.

The rearrangement links TRBV29-1 to TRBJ2-5, with 7 bases aligning to TRBD2. Trimming at V came to 5 bases and at J to 0 bases, leaving 6 bases not matched to a gene. Germline loops: CDR1 SQVTM, CDR2 ANQGSEA. The CDR3 length is 14 residues. The CDR3 DNA is TGCAGCGTTAATTGGGAGGGCGACCAAGAGACCCAGTACTTC. This encodes CSVNWEGDQETQYF.

This clonotype has a count of ten or more. This sequence joins TRBV5-6 and TRBJ2-6, with a tentative D call TRBD1 (5 bases). The CDR3 sequence is 13 residues long. Germline CDR1 and CDR2: SGHDT and YYEEEE. V lost 4 bases and J lost 8, with 10 bases in between. The CDR3 sequence is CASSVQETNVLTF. The CDR3, as DNA: TGTGCCAGCAGCGTACAGGAGACCAACGTCCTGACTTTC. The full variable domain, rest sourced from reference TRBV5-6 and TRBJ2-6, is DAGVTQSPTHLIKTRGQQVTLRCSPKSGHDTVSWYQQALGQGPQFIFQYYEEEERQRGNFPDRFSGHQFPNYSSELNVNALLLGDSALYLCASSVQETNVLTFGAGSRLTVL.

This clonotype was detected ten times or more. The chain employs TRBV4-1 and TRBJ1-2; TRBD1 matches 7 bases. The J segment lost 1 base and the V segment lost 9 bases, leaving 8 bases of the junction unmatched. Germline V gene sequence: CDR1 MGHRA, CDR2 YSYEKL. The CDR3 covers 14 residues. DNA of the CDR3: TGCGCCAGTACCGGGACAGAAAATAACTATGGCTACACCTTC. This translates into CASTGTENNYGYTF.

A remark on this clonotype: A single base separates this from a much larger clone, so it may be a read error. The chain employs TRBV5-1 and TRBJ2-2; no clear D gene. The CDR3 spans 13 residues. Germline V gene lookup returns CDR1 SGHRS and CDR2 YFSETQ. The CDR3, as DNA: TGCGTCAGCAGCTTAGACGAGCAGGTGGTGCTGTTTTTT. It yields the protein CVSSLDEQVVLFF.

Remarks on this clonotype: The junction differs from germline at one of its ends, possibly a read error. The chain employs TRBV7-9 and TRBJ2-7; 10 bases are shared with TRBD1. The CDR3 runs to 14 residues. Germline V gene data show CDR1 as SEHNR and CDR2 as FQNEAQ (reference sequence). CDR3 DNA sequence: TGTGTCAGCAGCACAGGGACAGGGGACAACGAGCAGTACTTC. This encodes CVSSTGTGDNEQYF. Filled out from reference TRBV7-9 and TRBJ2-7, the complete variable domain reads DTGVSQNPRHKITKRGQNVTFRCDPISEHNRLYWYRQTLGQGPEFLTYFQNEAQLEKSRLLSDRFSAERPKGSFSTLEIQRTEQGDSAMYLCVSSTGTGDNEQYFGPGTRLTVT.

This clonotype was counted ten times or more. J is TRBJ1-5 and V is TRBV15; D not resolved. V dropped 0 bases and J dropped 4 bases, with 13 bases sitting between them. This CDR3 is built from 16 residues. Germline V gene data show CDR1 as LNHNV and CDR2 as YYDKDF (reference sequence). CDR3 sequence: CATSRDFPPVNQPQHF. The CDR3 DNA reads TGTGCCACCAGCAGAGATTTCCCTCCGGTAAATCAGCCCCAGCATTTT.

This clonotype was recorded at least ten times. V is TRBV19 and J is TRBJ1-1; TRBD1 is a possible D gene (5 bases). The germline CDR1 and CDR2 sequences are LNHDA and SQIVND (reference sequence). V shed 1 base and J shed 5 bases, with 14 bases lying between them. This CDR3 region has 15 residues. The DNA for the CDR3 is TGTGCCAGTAGTATAGTAGGCGGGGCGGCGACTGAAGCTTTCTTT. Translated: CASSIVGGAATEAFF.

This chain joins TRBV5-8 and TRBJ2-7, with D hard to call. Germline-derived CDR1 and CDR2 are SGHTS and YDEGEE. The CDR3 sequence is 15 residues long. The V gene lost 4 bases and the J gene lost 5 bases, with 19 bases spanning the gap. The CDR3 bases are TGTGCCAGCAGCCCCGGACGGCAGCTTTCTGACGAGCAGTACTTC. As protein: CASSPGRQLSDEQYF.

This clonotype was observed a handful of times. The gene calls are TRBV7-9 and TRBJ1-2; possibly TRBD1 for D (5 bases). The CDR3 runs to 14 residues. Per the germline V gene, CDR1 is SEHNR and CDR2 is FQNEAQ (reference sequence). V was clipped by 1 base and J by 8 bases, with 14 bases between them. The CDR3 loop reads CASSLERGVGGYTF. The CDR3, as DNA: TGTGCCAGCAGCTTAGAAAGGGGAGTTGGAGGCTACACCTTC.

This clonotype was seen repeatedly, ten times or more. V gene TRBV4-2 combines with J gene TRBJ1-1; TRBD1 matches at 9 bases. Germline V CDR1 and CDR2: LGHNA, YNFKEQ. The CDR3 is 15 amino acids. V lost 4 bases to trimming and J lost 4 bases; unmatched junction nucleotides: 7. The CDR3 nucleotides read TGTGCCAGCAGCCTCGGGGGACAGGGATCCACTGAAGCTTTCTTT. Protein sequence: CASSLGGQGSTEAFF.

The sample holds many counts of this clonotype. V is TRBV20-1 and J is TRBJ2-5; no reliable D call. CDR1 is DFQATT and CDR2 is SNEGSKA in the germline V gene (reference sequence). There are 15 residues in the CDR3. Trimming took 0 bases from V and 0 from J, leaving 11 bases between them. CDR3 nucleotides: TGCAGTGCTAGAGATCTTGGTCACCACCAAGAGACCCAGTACTTC. This encodes CSARDLGHHQETQYF.

Many counts were recorded for this clonotype. The chain couples TRBV2 to TRBJ2-7; 15 nucleotides agree with TRBD2. This CDR3 has 17 residues. V lost 6 bases to trimming and J lost 5 bases; unmatched junction nucleotides: 11. Germline lookup yields CDR1 SNHLY and CDR2 FYNNEI. As DNA, the CDR3 is TGTGCCAGCAGGGGACTAGCGGGGGGCCTAAGATCTAACGAGCAGTACTTC. Its protein product is CASRGLAGGLRSNEQYF.

This clonotype was seen at least ten times. This CDR3 is CASGPQGAEAFF. CDR3 DNA sequence: TGTGCCAGCGGACCTCAGGGGGCTGAAGCTTTCTTT. The chain couples TRBV2 to TRBJ1-1, with 7 positions matching TRBD1. The J segment lost 6 bases and the V segment lost 8 bases, leaving 6 bases of the junction unmatched. The V gene's germline CDR1 is SNHLY and CDR2 FYNNEI. The CDR3 runs 12 residues.